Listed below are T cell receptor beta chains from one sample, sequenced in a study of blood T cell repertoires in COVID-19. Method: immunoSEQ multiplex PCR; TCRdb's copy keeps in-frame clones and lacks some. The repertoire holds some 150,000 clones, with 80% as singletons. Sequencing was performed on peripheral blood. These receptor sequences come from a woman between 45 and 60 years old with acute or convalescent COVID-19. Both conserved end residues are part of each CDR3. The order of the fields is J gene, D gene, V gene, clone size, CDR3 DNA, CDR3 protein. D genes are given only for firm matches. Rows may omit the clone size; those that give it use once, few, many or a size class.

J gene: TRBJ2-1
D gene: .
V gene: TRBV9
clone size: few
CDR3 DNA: TGTGCCAGCAGCGCCCGGACTACCGGAAATGAGCAGTTCTTC
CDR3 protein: CASSARTTGNEQFF

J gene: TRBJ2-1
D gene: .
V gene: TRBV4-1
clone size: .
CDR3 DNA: TGCGCCAGCAGCCAAGAAGGAGGGACAGAATACAATGAGCAGTTCTTC
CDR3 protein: CASSQEGGTEYNEQFF

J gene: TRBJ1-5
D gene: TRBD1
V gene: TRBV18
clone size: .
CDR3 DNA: TGTGCCAGCTCACCGACACCGGGACAGGGTGGTCAGCCCCAGCATTTT
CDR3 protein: CASSPTPGQGGQPQHF

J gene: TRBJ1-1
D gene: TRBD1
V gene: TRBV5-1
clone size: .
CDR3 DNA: TGCGCCAGCAGCTCCAGGACAGGGGGACAGAGGACTGAAGCTTTCTTT
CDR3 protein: CASSSRTGGQRTEAFF

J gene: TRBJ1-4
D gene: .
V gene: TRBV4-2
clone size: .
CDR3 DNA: TGTGCCAGCAGCCGAGGGAGTAGGAAACTGTTTTTT
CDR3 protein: CASSRGSRKLFF

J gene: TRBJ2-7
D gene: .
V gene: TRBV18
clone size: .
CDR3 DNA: TGTGCCAGCTCTTGGGCCGGGAAACCCTACGAGCAGTACTTC
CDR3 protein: CASSWAGKPYEQYF

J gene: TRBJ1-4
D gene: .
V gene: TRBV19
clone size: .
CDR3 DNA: TGTGCCAGTAGTATAGATGGGACTTTCTGGGAAAAACTGTTTTTT
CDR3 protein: CASSIDGTFWEKLFF

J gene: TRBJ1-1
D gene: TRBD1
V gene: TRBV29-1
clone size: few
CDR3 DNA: TGCAGCGTCGACCAGGGGGGAGCTTTCTTT
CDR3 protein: CSVDQGGAFF

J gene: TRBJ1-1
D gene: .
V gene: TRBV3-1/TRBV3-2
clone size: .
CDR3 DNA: TGTGCCAGCAGCCCCATACAGGGATGGGCTGAAGCTTTCTTT
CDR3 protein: CASSPIQGWAEAFF

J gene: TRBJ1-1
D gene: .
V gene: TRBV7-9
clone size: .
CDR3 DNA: TGTGCCAGCAGATCGGCGGGCTCCACTGAAGCTTTCTTT
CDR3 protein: CASRSAGSTEAFF

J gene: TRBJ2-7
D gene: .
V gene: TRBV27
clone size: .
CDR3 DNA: TGTGCCAGCAGTCGAGACAAAGAGGGCTCCTACGAGCAGTACTTC
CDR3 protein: CASSRDKEGSYEQYF

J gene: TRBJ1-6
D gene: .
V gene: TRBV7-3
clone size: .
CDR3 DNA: TGTGCCAGCAGCTTGGGAGGGCCCCGGGATTCACCCCTCCACTTT
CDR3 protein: CASSLGGPRDSPLHF

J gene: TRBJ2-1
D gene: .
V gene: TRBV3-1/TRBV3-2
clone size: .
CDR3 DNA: TGTGCCAGCAGCCAATGGACAGTAGATGAGCAGTTCTTC
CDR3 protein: CASSQWTVDEQFF

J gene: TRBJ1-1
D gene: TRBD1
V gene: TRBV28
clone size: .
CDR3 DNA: TGTGCCAGCGGATTGTCAGACAGGGCGAACACTGAAGCTTTCTTT
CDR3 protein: CASGLSDRANTEAFF

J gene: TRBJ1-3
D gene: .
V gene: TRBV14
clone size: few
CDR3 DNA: TGTGCCAGCAGCCAATTTTTGGGGGGCTCTGGAAACACCATATATTTT
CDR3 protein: CASSQFLGGSGNTIYF

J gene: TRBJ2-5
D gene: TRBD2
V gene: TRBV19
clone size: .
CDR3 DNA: TGTGCCAGTACGGGCGCCCTCCCCGGGGGGGAGACCCAGTACTTC
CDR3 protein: CASTGALPGGETQYF

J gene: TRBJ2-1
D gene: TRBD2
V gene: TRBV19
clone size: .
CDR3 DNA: TGTGCCAGTAGTATGACTAGCGGGGGGCCCAATGAGCAGTTCTTC
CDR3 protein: CASSMTSGGPNEQFF

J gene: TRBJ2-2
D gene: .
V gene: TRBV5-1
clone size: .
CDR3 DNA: TGCGCCAGCAGCTCCCGACTAGGGGCGAACACCGGGGAGCTGTTTTTT
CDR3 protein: CASSSRLGANTGELFF

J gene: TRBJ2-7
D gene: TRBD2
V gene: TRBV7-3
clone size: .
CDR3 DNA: TGTGCCAGCAGCTCAGGGACTAACACCTACGAGCAGTACTTC
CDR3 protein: CASSSGTNTYEQYF

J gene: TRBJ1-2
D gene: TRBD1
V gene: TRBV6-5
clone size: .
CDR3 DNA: TGTGCCAGCAGTCTGACAGGGGTGGATGGCTACACCTTC
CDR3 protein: CASSLTGVDGYTF

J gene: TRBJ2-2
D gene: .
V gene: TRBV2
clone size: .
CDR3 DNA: TGTGCCAGCAGTGAAATGGGCAGGCTGAACACCGGGGAGCTGTTTTTT
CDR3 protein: CASSEMGRLNTGELFF

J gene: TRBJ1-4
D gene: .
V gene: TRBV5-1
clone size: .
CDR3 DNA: TGCGCCACGCGACAGACTGTCTCAACTAATGAAAAACTGTTTTTT
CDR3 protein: CATRQTVSTNEKLFF

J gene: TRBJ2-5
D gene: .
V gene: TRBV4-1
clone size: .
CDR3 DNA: TGCGCCAGCAGCCAAGATTCGGGGGACGGAGAGACCCAGTACTTC
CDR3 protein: CASSQDSGDGETQYF

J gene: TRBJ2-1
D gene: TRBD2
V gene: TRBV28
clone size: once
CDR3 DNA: TGTGCCAGCAGTATTACGAGCGGGGGACGTTCTTTTTACAATGAGCAGTTCTTC
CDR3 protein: CASSITSGGRSFYNEQFF

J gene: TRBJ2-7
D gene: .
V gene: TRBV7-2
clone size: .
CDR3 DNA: TGTGCCAGCAGCTCGAGACAGGTGACGGGCGAGCAGTACTTC
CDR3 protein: CASSSRQVTGEQYF

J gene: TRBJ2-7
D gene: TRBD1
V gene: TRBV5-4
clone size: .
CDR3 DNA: TGTGCCAGCAGCTGGGACAGCTACTTC
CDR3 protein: CASSWDSYF